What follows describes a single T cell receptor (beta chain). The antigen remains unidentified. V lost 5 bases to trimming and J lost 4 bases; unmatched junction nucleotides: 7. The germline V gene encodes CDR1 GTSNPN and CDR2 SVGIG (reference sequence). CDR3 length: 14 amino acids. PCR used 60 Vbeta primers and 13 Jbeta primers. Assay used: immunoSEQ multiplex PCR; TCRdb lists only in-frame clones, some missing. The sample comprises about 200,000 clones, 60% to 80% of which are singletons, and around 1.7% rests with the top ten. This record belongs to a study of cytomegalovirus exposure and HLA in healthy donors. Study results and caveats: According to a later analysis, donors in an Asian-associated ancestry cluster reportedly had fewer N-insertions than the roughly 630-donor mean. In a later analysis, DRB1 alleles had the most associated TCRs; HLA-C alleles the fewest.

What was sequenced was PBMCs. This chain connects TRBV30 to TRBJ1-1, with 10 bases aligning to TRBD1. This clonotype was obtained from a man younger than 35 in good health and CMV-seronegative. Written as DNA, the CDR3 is TGTGCCTGGTCCCCGGGACAGGGGAGCACTGAAGCTTTCTTT. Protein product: CAWSPGQGSTEAFF.